These 22 T cell receptor beta chains were sequenced from one sample in a study of blood T cell repertoires in COVID-19. Sequenced by immunoSEQ multiplex PCR; TCRdb stores in-frame clones only, minus some. The sample has approximately 200,000 clones, about 86% seen once; the top ten hold less than 2.5%. The sample taken for sequencing was peripheral blood. Every receptor here comes from an older woman with acute or convalescent COVID-19.

The chain uses TRBV19 and TRBJ1-6, with 11 bases matching TRBD1. This CDR3 spans 18 amino acids. CDR1 LNHDA and CDR2 SQIVND come from the germline V gene (reference sequence). After removal of 2 bases from V and 11 bases from J, the junction contained 14 bases not matched to a gene. For the CDR3, the DNA is TGTGCCAGTAGTATACCCCGGCTCCCGGGACAGGGGGGTCCACCCCTCCACTTT. Translation gives CASSIPRLPGQGGPPLHF.

This clone came up a few times. The J gene is TRBJ1-2, the V gene TRBV28, with D maybe TRBD1 (6 bases). There are 14 residues in the CDR3. V was cut by 1 base and J by 4 bases, with 10 bases left in between. CDR1 MDHEN and CDR2 SYDVKM come from the germline V gene. DNA for the CDR3: TGTGCCAGCAGTTTATTGGGAGGGGGCTATGGCTACACCTTC. It yields the protein CASSLLGGGYGYTF.

J is TRBJ2-1 and V is TRBV14, with D possibly TRBD1 on 6 matching bases. Germline V lookup: CDR1 SGHDN, CDR2 FVKESK. Trimming left V 5 bases short and J 8 bases short, with 22 bases between. The CDR3 totals 16 residues. This CDR3 is CASSDYTGFSRYEQFF. The CDR3 coding sequence is TGTGCCAGCAGCGATTATACAGGGTTCTCACGGTATGAGCAGTTCTTC.

About this clone itself: Distinct nucleotide sequences in the sample also encode this CDR3. The genes are TRBV9 and TRBJ2-3; 11 bases fit TRBD2. CDR1 and CDR2 from the germline V gene are SGDLS and YYNGEE. CDR3 length: 16 residues. Germline trimming cut 2 bases from V and 3 bases from J; bases unmatched to any gene: 5. The CDR3 loop is CASSVGTSGGTDTQYF. The CDR3 DNA sequence: TGTGCCAGCAGCGTTGGAACTAGCGGGGGAACAGATACGCAGTATTTT.

The chain has TRBV3-1 (or the pseudogene TRBV3-2) and TRBJ2-1, with D possibly TRBD2 on 5 matching bases. CDR1 and CDR2 (germline): LGHDT, YNNKEL (reference sequence). The CDR3 covers 18 residues. Trimming took 0 bases from V and 0 from J, leaving 15 bases between them. CDR3 residues: CASSQDPVSSYSYNEQFF. The CDR3 bases are TGTGCCAGCAGCCAAGATCCCGTGTCTAGCTACTCCTACAATGAGCAGTTCTTC.

The chain has TRBV11-3 and TRBJ1-1; D call uncertain. This CDR3 contains 13 residues. In germline, CDR1 is SGHNT, CDR2 YENEEA. Trimming shortened V by 2 bases and J by 4 bases, and 8 bases separated the two germline ends. CDR3 DNA: TGTGCCAGCAGCTTACATTCGGGCACTGAAGCTTTCTTT. This codes for CASSLHSGTEAFF.

The chain employs TRBV5-1 and TRBJ2-2; perhaps TRBD2 as D (6 bases). Germline assignment: CDR1 SGHRS and CDR2 YFSETQ. The CDR3 extends over 14 amino acids. V lost 2 bases to trimming and J lost 5 bases, with 10 bases between them. The CDR3 DNA reads TGCGCCAGCAGCTTATACAGCGGGACCGGGGAGCTGTTTTTT. As protein: CASSLYSGTGELFF.

The chain recombines TRBV9 with TRBJ1-1; D might be TRBD1 (6 bases). Trimming took 0 bases from V and 1 from J, leaving 16 bases between them. The germline CDR1 and CDR2 sequences are SGDLS and YYNGEE. The CDR3 has 17 amino acids. The CDR3 loop reads CASSVGDISIENTEAFF. As DNA, the CDR3 is TGTGCCAGCAGCGTAGGGGACATTTCCATAGAGAACACTGAAGCTTTCTTT.

In its sample, this clone was seen once. The chain joins TRBV14 to TRBJ2-7; the match to TRBD1 covers 9 bases. There are 13 residues in the CDR3. Trimming at V came to 4 bases and at J to 7 bases, leaving 5 bases not matched to a gene. The germline V gene has CDR1 SGHDN and CDR2 FVKESK. CDR3 sequence (DNA): TGTGCCAGCAGCCCACAGGGGGCGCGGGAGCAGTACTTC. As protein: CASSPQGAREQYF. The full variable domain, completed using reference TRBV14 and TRBJ2-7, is EAGVTQFPSHSVIEKGQTVTLRCDPISGHDNLYWYRRVMGKEIKFLLHFVKESKQDESGMPNNRFLAERTGGTYSTLKVQPAELEDSGVYFCASSPQGAREQYFGPGTRLTVT.

The genes are TRBV4-1 and TRBJ2-1, with 8 positions matching TRBD2. The CDR3 runs 16 residues. The ends lost 0 bases at V and 5 bases at J; junction bases unmatched: 6. Germline V gene sequence: CDR1 MGHRA, CDR2 YSYEKL. CDR3 in DNA: TGCGCCAGCAGCCAAGACGGTAGCGGGAAACACAATGAGCAGTTCTTC. This gives the protein CASSQDGSGKHNEQFF.

The rearrangement links TRBV30 to TRBJ1-1; 8 bases are a match to TRBD1. Germline V gene lookup returns CDR1 GTSNPN and CDR2 SVGIG (reference sequence). The length of the CDR3 is 17 residues. J gave up 0 bases and V 4 bases, and 13 bases lay outside the gene matches. CDR3 residues: CAWKEAGGGMMNTEAFF. The CDR3 DNA reads as TGTGCCTGGAAAGAGGCAGGGGGCGGAATGATGAACACTGAAGCTTTCTTT.

The J gene is TRBJ2-7, the V gene TRBV5-4; 7 bases align to TRBD1. Germline CDR1 reads SGHNT; CDR2 reads YYREEE (reference sequence). There are 14 residues in the CDR3. J lost 6 bases, V lost 4 bases, and 10 bases had no gene match. The CDR3 here is CASSLSTGIGEQYF. The CDR3 nucleotides are TGTGCCAGCAGCCTCTCGACAGGGATCGGCGAGCAGTACTTC. Based on the CDR3 plus reference TRBV5-4 and TRBJ2-7, the full variable domain is ETGVTQSPTHLIKTRGQQVTLRCSSQSGHNTVSWYQQALGQGPQFIFQYYREEENGRGNFPPRFSGLQFPNYSSELNVNALELDDSALYLCASSLSTGIGEQYFGPGTRLTVT.

The chain recombines TRBV28 with TRBJ1-2, with 8 bases matching TRBD1. Germline CDR1 is MDHEN and CDR2 is SYDVKM. The CDR3 contains 14 residues. V was clipped by 5 bases and J by 5 bases; unmatched bases: 7. In nucleotides, the CDR3 is TGTGCCAGCAGTATAGGACAGGGAATATATGGCTACACCTTC. This gives the protein CASSIGQGIYGYTF.

The chain couples TRBV9 to TRBJ1-1, with 9 bases lining up with TRBD1. CDR1 is SGDLS, CDR2 YYNGEE, per germline. This CDR3 contains 15 residues. Trimming took 4 bases from V and 4 from J; bases not matched to a gene: 8. DNA of the CDR3: TGTGCCAGCAGCCCTATACAGGGGGCTGTCACTGAAGCTTTCTTT. Residues: CASSPIQGAVTEAFF.

The rearrangement uses TRBV18 and TRBJ2-1; possibly TRBD2 for D (5 bases). Germline V gene sequence: CDR1 KGHSH, CDR2 LQKENI. Trimming took 3 bases from V and 7 from J, leaving 16 bases between them. The CDR3 consists of 15 residues. CDR3 sequence (DNA): TGTGCCAGCTCACCGGAGGCCGGGCAGTGGAATGAGCAGTTCTTC. The encoded protein is CASSPEAGQWNEQFF.

J is TRBJ1-2 and V is TRBV6-6; TRBD1 aligns across 8 bases. The V segment lost 6 bases and the J segment 4 bases; nucleotides outside the gene matches: 4. The CDR3 is made up of 13 amino acids. Germline V gene lookup returns CDR1 MNHNY and CDR2 SVGAGI (reference sequence). This CDR3 reads CASRGQARYGYTF. The DNA for the CDR3 is TGTGCCAGCAGGGGACAGGCACGCTATGGCTACACCTTC.

The chain combines TRBV2 with TRBJ2-7; possibly TRBD2 for D (6 bases). The CDR3 covers 14 residues. The V end lost 7 bases, the J end lost 0 bases, and 13 bases lay between the germline ends. The germline gives CDR1 SNHLY, CDR2 FYNNEI. DNA for the CDR3: TGTGCCAGCAAAGTCGCGGGGACCTCCTACGAGCAGTACTTC. This sequence encodes CASKVAGTSYEQYF.

This clone came up a few times. The chain recombines TRBV13 with TRBJ1-2, with TRBD1 identical over 9 bases. Germline lookup yields CDR1 PRHDT and CDR2 FYEKMQ (reference sequence). This CDR3 has 15 amino acids. Trimming took 0 bases from V and 4 from J; bases not matched to a gene: 3. The CDR3 DNA reads TGTGCCAGCAGCTTAGGGGACAGGGGCCTCTATGGCTACACCTTC. Protein product: CASSLGDRGLYGYTF.

The chain uses TRBV7-9 and TRBJ1-5; a possible D gene is TRBD1 (6 bases). Germline values: CDR1 SEHNR, CDR2 FQNEAQ (reference sequence). The CDR3 is made up of 15 amino acids. V lost 4 bases to trimming and J lost 4 bases, with 14 bases between them. The CDR3 protein is CASSSQGQANQPQHF. DNA for the CDR3: TGTGCCAGCAGCTCTCAGGGGCAGGCTAATCAGCCCCAGCATTTT. Variable domain in full (rest from reference TRBV7-9 and TRBJ1-5): DTGVSQNPRHKITKRGQNVTFRCDPISEHNRLYWYRQTLGQGPEFLTYFQNEAQLEKSRLLSDRFSAERPKGSFSTLEIQRTEQGDSAMYLCASSSQGQANQPQHFGDGTRLSIL.

The rearrangement joins TRBV18 to TRBJ1-1, with D perhaps TRBD1 (6 bases). Germline CDR1 and CDR2: KGHSH and LQKENI. The CDR3 runs to 16 residues. The ends were cut back, 6 bases at V and 0 bases at J, with 17 bases in the middle. CDR3 bases: TGTGCCAGCTCCCCATGGACAGCTCTTATGAACACTGAAGCTTTCTTT. Amino acid sequence: CASSPWTALMNTEAFF.

Here the CDR3 reads CASSQAQGYTF. As DNA, the CDR3 is TGTGCCAGCAGCCAAGCACAGGGCTACACCTTC. The genes are TRBV3-1 (or the pseudogene TRBV3-2) and TRBJ1-2, with D hard to call. CDR1 and CDR2 from the germline V gene are LGHDT and YNNKEL (reference sequence). The CDR3 is 11 amino acids. Trimming took 1 base from V and 8 from J, leaving 5 bases between them.

The chain combines TRBV10-3 with TRBJ2-2; D is uncertain. Germline V gene sequence: CDR1 ENHRY, CDR2 SYGVKD. The V gene lost 0 bases and the J gene lost 6 bases, with 5 bases spanning the gap. This CDR3 is built from 13 residues. CDR3: CAISESSSGELFF. The DNA for the CDR3 is TGTGCCATCAGTGAGTCCTCCTCCGGGGAGCTGTTTTTT.